This entry is about one T cell receptor (beta chain). CDR3 length: 14 residues. The V gene lost 7 bases and the J gene lost 3 bases, with 12 bases spanning the gap. Germline V gene sequence: CDR1 SNHLY, CDR2 FYNNEI. This sample was taken from a study of breast tumors, draining lymph nodes, adjacent tissues. MiXCR, run by TCRdb on the multiplex PCR reads, gives a single entry per CDR3 protein. Found here are about 13,000 distinct CDR3 sequences, about three fifths of them singletons; the top ten hold approximately 54%. This sequence originates from a female donor with breast cancer. Some clones in this sample may be carry-over from other donors' samples. Material for sequencing was tumor-adjacent breast tissue. The chain recombines TRBV2 with TRBJ1-4; D perhaps matches TRBD1 (6 bases). CDR3 region: CASKEGEANEKLFF. The CDR3 DNA sequence: TGTGCCAGCAAAGAGGGGGAGGCTAATGAAAAACTGTTTTTT.